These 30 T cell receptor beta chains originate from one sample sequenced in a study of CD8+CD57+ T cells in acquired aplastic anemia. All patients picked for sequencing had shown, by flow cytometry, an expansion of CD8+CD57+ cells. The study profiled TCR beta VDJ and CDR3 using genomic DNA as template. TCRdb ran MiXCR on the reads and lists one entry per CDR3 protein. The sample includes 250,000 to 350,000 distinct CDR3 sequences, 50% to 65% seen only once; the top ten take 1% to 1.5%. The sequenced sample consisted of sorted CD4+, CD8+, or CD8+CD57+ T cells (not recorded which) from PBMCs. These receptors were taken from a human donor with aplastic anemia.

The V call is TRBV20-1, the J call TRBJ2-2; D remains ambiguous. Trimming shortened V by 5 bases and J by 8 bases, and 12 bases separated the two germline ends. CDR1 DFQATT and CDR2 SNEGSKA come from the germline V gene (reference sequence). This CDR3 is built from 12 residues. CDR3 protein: CSARGPFGELFF. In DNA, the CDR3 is TGCAGTGCTCGCGGACCCTTTGGGGAGCTGTTTTTT.

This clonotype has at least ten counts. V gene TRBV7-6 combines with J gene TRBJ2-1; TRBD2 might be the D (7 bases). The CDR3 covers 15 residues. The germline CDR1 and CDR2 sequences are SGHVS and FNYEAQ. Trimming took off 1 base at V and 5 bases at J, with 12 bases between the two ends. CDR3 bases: TGTGCCAGCAGCTTAGGGAGGGGGGGGGACAATGAGCAGTTCTTC. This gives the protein CASSLGRGGDNEQFF.

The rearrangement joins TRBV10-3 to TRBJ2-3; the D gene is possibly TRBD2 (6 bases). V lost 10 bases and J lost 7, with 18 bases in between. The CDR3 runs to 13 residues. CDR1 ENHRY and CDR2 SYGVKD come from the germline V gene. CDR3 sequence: CATLGASEHTQYF. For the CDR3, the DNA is TGTGCCACACTCGGGGCTAGCGAGCATACGCAGTATTTT.

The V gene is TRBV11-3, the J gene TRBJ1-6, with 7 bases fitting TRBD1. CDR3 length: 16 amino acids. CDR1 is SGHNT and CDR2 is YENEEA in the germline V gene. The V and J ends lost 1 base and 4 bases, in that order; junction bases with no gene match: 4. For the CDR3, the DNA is TGTGCCAGCAGCTTAGGTCCGGGACAGTATAATTCACCCCTCCACTTT. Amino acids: CASSLGPGQYNSPLHF.

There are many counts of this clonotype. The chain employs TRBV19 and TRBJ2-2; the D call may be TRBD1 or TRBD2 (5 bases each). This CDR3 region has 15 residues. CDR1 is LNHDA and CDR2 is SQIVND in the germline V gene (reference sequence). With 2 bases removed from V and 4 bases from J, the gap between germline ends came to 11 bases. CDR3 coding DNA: TGTGCCAGTAGTATACGAGGGGAAGCCACCGGGGAGCTGTTTTTT. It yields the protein CASSIRGEATGELFF.

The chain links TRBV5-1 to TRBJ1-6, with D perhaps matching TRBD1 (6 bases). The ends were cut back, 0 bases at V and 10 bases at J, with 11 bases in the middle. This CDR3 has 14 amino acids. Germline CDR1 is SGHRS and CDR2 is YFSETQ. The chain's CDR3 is CASSLVGGGSPLHF. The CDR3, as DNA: TGCGCCAGCAGCTTGGTAGGGGGAGGATCACCCCTCCACTTT.

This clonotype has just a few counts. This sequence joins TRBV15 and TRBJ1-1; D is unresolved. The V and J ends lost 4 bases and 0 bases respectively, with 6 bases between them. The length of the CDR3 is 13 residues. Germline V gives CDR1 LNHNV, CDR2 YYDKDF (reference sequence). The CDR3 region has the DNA TGTGCCACCAGCACCAAGTTGAACACTGAAGCTTTCTTT. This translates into CATSTKLNTEAFF.

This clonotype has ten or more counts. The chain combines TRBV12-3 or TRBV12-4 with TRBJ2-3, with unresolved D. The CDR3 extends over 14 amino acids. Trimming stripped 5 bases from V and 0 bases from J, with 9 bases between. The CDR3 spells CASSPPLSTDTQYF. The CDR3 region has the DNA TGTGCCAGCAGTCCCCCACTCAGCACAGATACGCAGTATTTT.

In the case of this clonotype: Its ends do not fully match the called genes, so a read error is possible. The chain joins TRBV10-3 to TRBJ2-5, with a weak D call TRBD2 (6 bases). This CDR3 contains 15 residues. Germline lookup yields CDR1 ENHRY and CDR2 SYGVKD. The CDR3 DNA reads TGTGCCAGCAGTTACTCGGCGGAGGGATCGGAGACCCAGTACTTC. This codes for CASSYSAEGSETQYF.

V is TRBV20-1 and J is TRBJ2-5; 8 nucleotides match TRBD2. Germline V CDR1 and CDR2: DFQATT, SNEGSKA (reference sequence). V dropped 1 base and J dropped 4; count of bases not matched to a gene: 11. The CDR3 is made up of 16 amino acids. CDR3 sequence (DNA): TGCAGTGCTAGAGGGCCTCTTCGAGGACTAGCAGAGACCCAGTACTTC. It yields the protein CSARGPLRGLAETQYF.

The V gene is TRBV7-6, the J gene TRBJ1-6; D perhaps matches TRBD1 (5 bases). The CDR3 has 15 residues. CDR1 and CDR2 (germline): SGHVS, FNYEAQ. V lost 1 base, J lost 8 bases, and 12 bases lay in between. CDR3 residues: CASSLVPGPDSPLHF. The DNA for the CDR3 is TGTGCCAGCAGCTTAGTTCCGGGACCGGATTCACCCCTCCACTTT.

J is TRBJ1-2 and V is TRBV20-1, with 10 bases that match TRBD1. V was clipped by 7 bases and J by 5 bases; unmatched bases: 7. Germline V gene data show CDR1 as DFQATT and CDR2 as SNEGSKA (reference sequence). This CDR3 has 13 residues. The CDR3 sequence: CSDSGTGVYGYTF. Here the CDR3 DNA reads TGCAGTGATTCCGGGACAGGGGTTTATGGCTACACCTTC.

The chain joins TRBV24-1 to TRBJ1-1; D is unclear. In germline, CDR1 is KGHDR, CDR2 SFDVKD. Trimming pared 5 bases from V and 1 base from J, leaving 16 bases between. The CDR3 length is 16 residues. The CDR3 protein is CATSAGDSTKNTEAFF. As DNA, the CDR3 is TGTGCCACCAGTGCTGGGGATAGTACCAAGAACACTGAAGCTTTCTTT.

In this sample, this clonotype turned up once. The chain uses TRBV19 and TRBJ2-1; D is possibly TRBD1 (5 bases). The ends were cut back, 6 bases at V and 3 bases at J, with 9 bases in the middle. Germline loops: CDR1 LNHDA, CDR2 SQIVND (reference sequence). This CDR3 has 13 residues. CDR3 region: CASSQGFYNEQFF. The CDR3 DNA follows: TGTGCCAGTAGCCAGGGTTTCTACAATGAGCAGTTCTTC.

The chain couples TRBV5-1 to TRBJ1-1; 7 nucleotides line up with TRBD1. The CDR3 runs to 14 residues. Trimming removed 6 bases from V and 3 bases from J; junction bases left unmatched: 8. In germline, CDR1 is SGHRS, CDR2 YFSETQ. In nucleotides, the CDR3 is TGCGCCAGCAAGGTCGGGCAGGGGGACACTGAAGCTTTCTTT. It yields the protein CASKVGQGDTEAFF.

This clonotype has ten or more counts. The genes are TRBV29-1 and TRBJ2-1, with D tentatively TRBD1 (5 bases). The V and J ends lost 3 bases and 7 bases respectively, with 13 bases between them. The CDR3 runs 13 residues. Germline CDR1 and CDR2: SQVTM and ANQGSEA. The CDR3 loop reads CSVDRAGKNEQFF. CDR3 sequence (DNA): TGCAGCGTTGATCGGGCAGGGAAAAATGAGCAGTTCTTC.

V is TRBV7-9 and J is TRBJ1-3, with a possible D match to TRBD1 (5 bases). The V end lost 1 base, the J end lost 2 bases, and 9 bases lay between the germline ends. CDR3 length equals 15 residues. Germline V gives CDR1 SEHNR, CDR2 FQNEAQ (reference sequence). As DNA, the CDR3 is TGTGCCAGCAGCTTAGACTGGGGGGCTGGAAACACCATATATTTT. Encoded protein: CASSLDWGAGNTIYF.

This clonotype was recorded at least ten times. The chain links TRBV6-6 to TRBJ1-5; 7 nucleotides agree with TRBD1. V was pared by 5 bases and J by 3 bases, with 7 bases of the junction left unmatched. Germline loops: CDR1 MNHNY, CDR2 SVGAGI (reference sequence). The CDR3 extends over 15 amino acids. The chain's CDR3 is CASSEDRRFNQPQHF. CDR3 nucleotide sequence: TGTGCCAGCAGTGAGGACAGGAGATTCAATCAGCCCCAGCATTTT.

Here the CDR3 reads CASSLGGELEAFF. The CDR3 DNA reads TGTGCCAGCAGCTTGGGGGGGGAACTTGAAGCTTTCTTT. The chain carries TRBV5-4 and TRBJ1-1, with a weak D call TRBD1 (5 bases). Germline V gives CDR1 SGHNT, CDR2 YYREEE (reference sequence). V lost 0 bases to trimming and J lost 7 bases, with 10 bases between them. The CDR3 loop spans 13 amino acids.

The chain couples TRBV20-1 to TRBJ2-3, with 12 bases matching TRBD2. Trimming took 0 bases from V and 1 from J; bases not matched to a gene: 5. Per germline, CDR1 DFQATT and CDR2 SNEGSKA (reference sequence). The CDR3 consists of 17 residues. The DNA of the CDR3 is TGCAGTGCTAGAGATCTGAGACTAGCGGGGGGCACAGATACGCAGTATTTT. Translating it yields CSARDLRLAGGTDTQYF.

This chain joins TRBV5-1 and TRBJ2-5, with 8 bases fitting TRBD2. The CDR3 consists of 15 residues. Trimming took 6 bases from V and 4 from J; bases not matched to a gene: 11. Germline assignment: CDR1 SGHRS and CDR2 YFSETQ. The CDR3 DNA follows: TGCGCCAGCACCCCGGAAATCGGGGGGGCAGAGACCCAGTACTTC. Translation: CASTPEIGGAETQYF.

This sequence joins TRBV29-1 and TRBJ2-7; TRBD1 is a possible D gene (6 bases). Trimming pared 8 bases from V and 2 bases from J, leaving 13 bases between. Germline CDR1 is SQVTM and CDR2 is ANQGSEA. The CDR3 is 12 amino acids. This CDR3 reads CSTGTTPYEQYF. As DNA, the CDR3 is TGCAGCACCGGGACAACTCCCTACGAGCAGTACTTC.

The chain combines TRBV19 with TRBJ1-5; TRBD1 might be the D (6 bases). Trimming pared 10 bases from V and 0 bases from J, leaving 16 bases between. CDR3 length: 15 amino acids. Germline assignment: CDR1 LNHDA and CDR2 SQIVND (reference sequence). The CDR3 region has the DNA TGTGCCACCATTCAGGACAGTTATAGCAATCAGCCCCAGCATTTT. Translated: CATIQDSYSNQPQHF.

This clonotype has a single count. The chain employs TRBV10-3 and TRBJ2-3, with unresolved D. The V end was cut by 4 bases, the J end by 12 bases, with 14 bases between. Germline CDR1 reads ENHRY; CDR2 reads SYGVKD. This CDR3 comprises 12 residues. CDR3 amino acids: CAISGADTAQYF. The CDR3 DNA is TGTGCCATCAGTGGGGCCGACACGGCTCAGTATTTT.

The CDR3 region has the DNA TGTGCCACCAGTGAAGCCGGGACAGGGGTACACGAGCAGTACTTC. This sequence encodes CATSEAGTGVHEQYF. V is TRBV24-1 and J is TRBJ2-7, with 10 bases aligning to TRBD1. Germline trimming cut 4 bases from V and 5 bases from J; bases unmatched to any gene: 7. The germline V gene encodes CDR1 KGHDR and CDR2 SFDVKD. This CDR3 comprises 15 residues.

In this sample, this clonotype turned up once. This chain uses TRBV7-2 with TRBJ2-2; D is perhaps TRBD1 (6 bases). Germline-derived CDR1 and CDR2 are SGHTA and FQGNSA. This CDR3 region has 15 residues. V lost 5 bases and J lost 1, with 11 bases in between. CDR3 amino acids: CASSQDSMNTGELFF. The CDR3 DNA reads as TGTGCCAGCAGCCAGGACAGTATGAACACCGGGGAGCTGTTTTTT.

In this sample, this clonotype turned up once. The CDR3 here is CAGAGTVRTDTQYF. The CDR3, as DNA: TGTGCCGGGGCGGGGACAGTGCGCACAGATACGCAGTATTTT. The chain links TRBV2 to TRBJ2-3; perhaps TRBD1 as D (7 bases). The CDR3 is 14 amino acids. Trimming cost V 11 bases and J 1 base, with 16 bases left between them. Germline V gene sequence: CDR1 SNHLY, CDR2 FYNNEI.

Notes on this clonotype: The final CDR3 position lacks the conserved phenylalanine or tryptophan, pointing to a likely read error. This CDR3 reads CSADGATNEQFS. The CDR3 DNA reads TGCAGTGCTGACGGGGCCACCAATGAGCAGTTCTCC. The chain combines TRBV20-1 with TRBJ2-1; the D call may be TRBD1 or TRBD2 (5 bases each). This CDR3 spans 12 amino acids. V was shortened by 5 bases and J by 6 bases, with 11 bases between the two germline ends. Germline CDR1 DFQATT, CDR2 SNEGSKA (reference sequence).

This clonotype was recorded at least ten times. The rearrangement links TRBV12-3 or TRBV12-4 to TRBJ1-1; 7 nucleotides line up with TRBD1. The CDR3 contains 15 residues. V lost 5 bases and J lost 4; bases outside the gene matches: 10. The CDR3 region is CASSEQGTSFTEAFF. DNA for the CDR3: TGTGCCAGCAGTGAACAGGGGACGTCCTTCACTGAAGCTTTCTTT.

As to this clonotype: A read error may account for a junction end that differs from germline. DNA for the CDR3: TGTGCCAGCAGCTTGGGGTCAGGAGATGGCTGCACCTTC. Its translation: CASSLGSGDGCTF. The rearrangement links TRBV7-9 to TRBJ1-2; D is uncertain. Germline V lookup: CDR1 SEHNR, CDR2 FQNEAQ (reference sequence). The CDR3 is 13 residues long. Supplemented by reference TRBV7-9 and TRBJ1-2, the full variable domain reads DTGVSQNPRHKITKRGQNVTFRCDPISEHNRLYWYRQTLGQGPEFLTYFQNEAQLEKSRLLSDRFSAERPKGSFSTLEIQRTEQGDSAMYLCASSLGSGDGCTFGSGTRLTVV.